This T cell receptor beta chain came from a study of T cell changes during pregnancy in multiple sclerosis. CDR1 MNHNY and CDR2 SVGAGI come from the germline V gene (reference sequence). The length of the CDR3 is 14 residues. The V gene end was trimmed by 5 bases and the J gene end by 2 bases; junction bases not matched to a gene: 3. Here immunoSEQ multiplex PCR was the method, and the copy in TCRdb shows in-frame clones only, minus some. Among over 90,000 clones listed, roughly 92% were seen once. The TCR was taken from a female donor with multiple sclerosis, enrolled in a pregnancy study. The chain combines TRBV6-6 with TRBJ2-7; the match to TRBD1 covers 10 bases. The material sequenced was peripheral blood, taken after pregnancy. The CDR3 region is CASSTGQGAYEQYF. In nucleotides, the CDR3 is TGTGCCAGCAGTACCGGACAGGGGGCCTACGAGCAGTACTTC.